Given below is one T cell receptor beta chain in context. As yet, its antigen is unknown. The study drew its donors from healthy HIV-negative adults without recent acute infections or vaccinations. The sample is drawn from a study of shared clonotypes between healthy human individuals. In the study overall: CD4 naive and CD4 memory each took three plates per donor, while CD8 naive took two and CD8 memory one.

Per germline, CDR1 MNHEY and CDR2 SVGAGI. The CDR3 has 14 amino acids. V was shortened by 4 bases and J by 6 bases, with 12 bases between the two germline ends. Assay used: immunoSEQ multiplex PCR; TCRdb lists only in-frame clones, some missing. The top ten hold more than 0.1% of the sample, which has roughly 2 million clones, 95% seen once. Overall study findings and caveats: Naive subsets generally had larger estimated richness than memory subsets. The naive CD4 repertoires of a few donors were compared, and approximately 5% of clonotypes were shared.

The receptor was derived from a man in his late teens or twenties in good health. The sequencing input was naive CD4+ T cells sorted from blood. This sample's subset: CD45RA+ positively selected. This sequence joins TRBV6-5 and TRBJ2-2; D is unresolved. The CDR3 loop reads CASSSLGQSGELFF. In DNA form, the CDR3 reads TGTGCCAGCAGTTCACTCGGTCAGTCCGGGGAGCTGTTTTTT.